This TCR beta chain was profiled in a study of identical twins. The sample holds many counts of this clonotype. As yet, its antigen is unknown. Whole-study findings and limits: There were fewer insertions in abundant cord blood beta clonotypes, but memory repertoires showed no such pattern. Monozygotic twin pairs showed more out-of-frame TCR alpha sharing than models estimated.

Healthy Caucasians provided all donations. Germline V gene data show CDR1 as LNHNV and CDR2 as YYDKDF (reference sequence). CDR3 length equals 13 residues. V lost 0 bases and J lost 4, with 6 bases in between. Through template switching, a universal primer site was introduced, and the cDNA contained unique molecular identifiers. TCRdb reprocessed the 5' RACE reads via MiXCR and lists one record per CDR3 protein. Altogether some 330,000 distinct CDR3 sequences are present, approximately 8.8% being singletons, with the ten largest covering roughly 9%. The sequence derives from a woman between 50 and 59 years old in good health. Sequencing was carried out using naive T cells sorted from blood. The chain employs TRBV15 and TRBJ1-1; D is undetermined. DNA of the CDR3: TGTGCCACCAGCAGAGAGATTAGCACTGAAGCTTTCTTT. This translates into CATSREISTEAFF.